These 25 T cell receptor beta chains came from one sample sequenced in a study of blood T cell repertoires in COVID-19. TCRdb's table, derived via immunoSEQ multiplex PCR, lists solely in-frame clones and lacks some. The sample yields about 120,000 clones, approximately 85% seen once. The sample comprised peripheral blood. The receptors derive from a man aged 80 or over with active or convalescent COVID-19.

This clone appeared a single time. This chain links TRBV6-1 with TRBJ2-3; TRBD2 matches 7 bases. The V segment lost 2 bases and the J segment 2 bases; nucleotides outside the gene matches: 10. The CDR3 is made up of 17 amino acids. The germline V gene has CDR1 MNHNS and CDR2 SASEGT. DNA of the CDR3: TGTGCCAGCAGTGAAAGATTAACTAGCGCAATCACAGATACGCAGTATTTT. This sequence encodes CASSERLTSAITDTQYF.

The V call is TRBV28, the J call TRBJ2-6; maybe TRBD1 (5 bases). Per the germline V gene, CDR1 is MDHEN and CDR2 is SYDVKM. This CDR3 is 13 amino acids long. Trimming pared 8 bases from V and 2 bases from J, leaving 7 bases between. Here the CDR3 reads CASLGAGANVLTF. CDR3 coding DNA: TGTGCCAGCTTAGGGGCTGGGGCCAACGTCCTGACTTTC. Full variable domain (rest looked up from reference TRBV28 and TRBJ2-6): DVKVTQSSRYLVKRTGEKVFLECVQDMDHENMFWYRQDPGLGLRLIYFSYDVKMKEKGDIPEGYSVSREKKERFSLILESASTNQTSMYLCASLGAGANVLTFGAGSRLTVL.

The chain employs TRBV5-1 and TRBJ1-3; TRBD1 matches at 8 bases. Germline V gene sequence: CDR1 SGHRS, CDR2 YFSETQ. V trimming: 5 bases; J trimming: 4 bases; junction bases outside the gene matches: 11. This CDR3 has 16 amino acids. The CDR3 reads CASSRTGSELGNTIYF. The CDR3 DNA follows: TGCGCCAGCAGTCGGACAGGGTCCGAACTCGGAAACACCATATATTTT.

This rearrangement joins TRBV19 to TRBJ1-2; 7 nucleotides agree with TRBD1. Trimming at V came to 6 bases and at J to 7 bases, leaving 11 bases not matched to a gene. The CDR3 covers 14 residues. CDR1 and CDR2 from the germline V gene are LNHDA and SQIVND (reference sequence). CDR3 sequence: CASSLSTGTGGYTF. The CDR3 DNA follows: TGTGCCAGTAGCCTTTCGACAGGGACTGGTGGCTACACCTTC. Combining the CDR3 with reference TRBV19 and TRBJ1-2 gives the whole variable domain DGGITQSPKYLFRKEGQNVTLSCEQNLNHDAMYWYRQDPGQGLRLIYYSQIVNDFQKGDIAEGYSVSREKKESFPLTVTSAQKNPTAFYLCASSLSTGTGGYTFGSGTRLTVV.

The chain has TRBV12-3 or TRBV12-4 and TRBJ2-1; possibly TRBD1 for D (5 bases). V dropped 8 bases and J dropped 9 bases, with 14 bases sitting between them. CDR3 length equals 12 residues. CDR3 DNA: TGTGCCAGCCAGCAGGGCTCTAGTGAGCAGTTCTTC. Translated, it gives CASQQGSSEQFF.

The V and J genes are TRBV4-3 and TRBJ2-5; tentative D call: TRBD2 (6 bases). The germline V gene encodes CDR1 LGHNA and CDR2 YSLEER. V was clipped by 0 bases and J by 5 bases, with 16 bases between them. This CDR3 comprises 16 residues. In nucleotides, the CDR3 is TGCGCCAGCAGCCAAGAGCGGGCGGGGCTTTGGGAGACCCAGTACTTC. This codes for CASSQERAGLWETQYF.

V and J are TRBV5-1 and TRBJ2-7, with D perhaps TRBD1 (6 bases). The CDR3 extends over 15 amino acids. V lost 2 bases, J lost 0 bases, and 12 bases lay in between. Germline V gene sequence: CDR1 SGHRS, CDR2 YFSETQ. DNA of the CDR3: TGCGCCAGCAGCTTCTTACAGGGCTTCTCCTACGAGCAGTACTTC. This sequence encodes CASSFLQGFSYEQYF.

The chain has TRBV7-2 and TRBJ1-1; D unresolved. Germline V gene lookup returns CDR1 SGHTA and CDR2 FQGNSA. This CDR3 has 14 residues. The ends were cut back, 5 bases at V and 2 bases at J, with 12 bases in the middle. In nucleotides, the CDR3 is TGTGCCAGCAGCCGCGTCACCCCTAACACTGAAGCTTTCTTT. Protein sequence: CASSRVTPNTEAFF.

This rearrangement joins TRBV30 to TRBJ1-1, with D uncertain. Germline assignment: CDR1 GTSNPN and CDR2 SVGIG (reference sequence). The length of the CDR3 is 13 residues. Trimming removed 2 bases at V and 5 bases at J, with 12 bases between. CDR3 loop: CAWSLGIRTEAFF. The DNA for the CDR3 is TGTGCCTGGAGTCTCGGGATTCGGACTGAAGCTTTCTTT. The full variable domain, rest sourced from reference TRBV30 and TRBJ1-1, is SQTIHQWPATLVQPVGSPLSLECTVEGTSNPNLYWYRQAAGRGLQLLFYSVGIGQISSEVPQNLSASRPQDRQFILSSKKLLLSDSGFYLCAWSLGIRTEAFFGQGTRLTVV.

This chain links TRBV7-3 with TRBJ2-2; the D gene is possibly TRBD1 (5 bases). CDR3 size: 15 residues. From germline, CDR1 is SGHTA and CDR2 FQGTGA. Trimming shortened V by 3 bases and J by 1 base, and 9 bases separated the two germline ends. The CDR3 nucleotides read TGTGCCAGCAGCTTTAGGCAGGGGAACACCGGGGAGCTGTTTTTT. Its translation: CASSFRQGNTGELFF.

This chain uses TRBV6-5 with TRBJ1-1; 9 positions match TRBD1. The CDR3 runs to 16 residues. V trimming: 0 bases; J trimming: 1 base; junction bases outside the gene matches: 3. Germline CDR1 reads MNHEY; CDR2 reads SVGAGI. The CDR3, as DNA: TGTGCCAGCAGTTACTCGATACAGGGGGCGAACACTGAAGCTTTCTTT. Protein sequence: CASSYSIQGANTEAFF.

The CDR3 DNA reads TGTGCCAGCAGTTTTGGTGGGGCGGTAGTAAAGGGCCCCCTCCACTTT. This encodes CASSFGGAVVKGPLHF. The V and J genes are TRBV6-6 and TRBJ1-6; TRBD1 might be the D (5 bases). CDR3 length equals 16 residues. The germline gives CDR1 MNHNY, CDR2 SVGAGI (reference sequence). Trimming shortened V by 4 bases and J by 13 bases, and 23 bases separated the two germline ends.

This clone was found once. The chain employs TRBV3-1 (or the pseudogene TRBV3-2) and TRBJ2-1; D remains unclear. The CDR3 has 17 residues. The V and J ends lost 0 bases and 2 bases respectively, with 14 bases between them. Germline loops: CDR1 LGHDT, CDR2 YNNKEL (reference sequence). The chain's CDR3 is CASSQDWAGRPYNEQFF. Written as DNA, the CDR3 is TGTGCCAGCAGCCAAGATTGGGCAGGTCGACCCTACAATGAGCAGTTCTTC.

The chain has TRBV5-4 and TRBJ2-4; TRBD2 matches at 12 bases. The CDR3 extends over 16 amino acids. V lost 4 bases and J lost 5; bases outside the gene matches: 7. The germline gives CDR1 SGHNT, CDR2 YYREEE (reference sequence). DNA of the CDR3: TGTGCCAGCAGCGGGGGACTAGCGGGTGTAGAAAACATTCAGTACTTC. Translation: CASSGGLAGVENIQYF. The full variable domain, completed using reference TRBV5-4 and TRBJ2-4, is ETGVTQSPTHLIKTRGQQVTLRCSSQSGHNTVSWYQQALGQGPQFIFQYYREEENGRGNFPPRFSGLQFPNYSSELNVNALELDDSALYLCASSGGLAGVENIQYFGAGTRLSVL.

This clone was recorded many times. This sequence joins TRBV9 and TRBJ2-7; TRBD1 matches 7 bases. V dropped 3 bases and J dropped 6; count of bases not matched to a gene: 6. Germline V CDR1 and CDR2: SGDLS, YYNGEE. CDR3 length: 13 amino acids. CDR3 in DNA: TGTGCCAGCAGCGCCCGGACAGGCGGCGAGCAGTACTTC. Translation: CASSARTGGEQYF. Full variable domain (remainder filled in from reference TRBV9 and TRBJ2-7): DSGVTQTPKHLITATGQRVTLRCSPRSGDLSVYWYQQSLDQGLQFLIQYYNGEERAKGNILERFSAQQFPDLHSELNLSSLELGDSALYFCASSARTGGEQYFGPGTRLTVT.

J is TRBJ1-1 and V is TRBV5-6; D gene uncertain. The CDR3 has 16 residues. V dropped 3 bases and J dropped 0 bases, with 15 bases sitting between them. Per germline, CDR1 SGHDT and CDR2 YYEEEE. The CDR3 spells CASSSTVQPMNTEAFF. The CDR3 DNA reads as TGTGCCAGCAGCTCCACAGTACAGCCCATGAACACTGAAGCTTTCTTT.

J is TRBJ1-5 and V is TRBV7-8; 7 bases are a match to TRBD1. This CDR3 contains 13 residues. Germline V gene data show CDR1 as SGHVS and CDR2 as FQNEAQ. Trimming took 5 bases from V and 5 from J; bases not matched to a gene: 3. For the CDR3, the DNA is TGTGCCAGCAGCCGTGACAGGGATCAGCCCCAGCATTTT. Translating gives CASSRDRDQPQHF. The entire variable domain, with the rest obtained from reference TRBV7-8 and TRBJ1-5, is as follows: GAGVSQSPRYKVAKRGQDVALRCDPISGHVSLFWYQQALGQGPEFLTYFQNEAQLDKSGLPSDRFFAERPEGSVSTLKIQRTQQEDSAVYLCASSRDRDQPQHFGDGTRLSIL.

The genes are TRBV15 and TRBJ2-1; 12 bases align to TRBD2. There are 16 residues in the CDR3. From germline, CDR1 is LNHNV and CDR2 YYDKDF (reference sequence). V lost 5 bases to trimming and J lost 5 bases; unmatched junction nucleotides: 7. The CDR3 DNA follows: TGTGCCACCAGCTCCCGGACTAGCGGGGCCCACAATGAGCAGTTCTTC. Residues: CATSSRTSGAHNEQFF.

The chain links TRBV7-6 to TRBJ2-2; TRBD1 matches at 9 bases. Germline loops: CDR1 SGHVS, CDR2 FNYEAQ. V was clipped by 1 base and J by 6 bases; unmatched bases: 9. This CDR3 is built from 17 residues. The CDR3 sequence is CASSLVAGTGNPGELFF. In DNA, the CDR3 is TGTGCCAGCAGCTTAGTAGCCGGGACAGGGAATCCCGGGGAGCTGTTTTTT.

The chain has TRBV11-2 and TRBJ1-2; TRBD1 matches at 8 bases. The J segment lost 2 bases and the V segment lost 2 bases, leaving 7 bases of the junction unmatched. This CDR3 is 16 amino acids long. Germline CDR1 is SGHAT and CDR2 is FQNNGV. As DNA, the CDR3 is TGTGCCAGCAGCTTAAGGACAGGGTCAGGGAACTATGGCTACACCTTC. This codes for CASSLRTGSGNYGYTF. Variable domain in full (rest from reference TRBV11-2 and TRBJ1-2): EAGVAQSPRYKIIEKRQSVAFWCNPISGHATLYWYQQILGQGPKLLIQFQNNGVVDDSQLPKDRFSAERLKGVDSTLKIQPAKLEDSAVYLCASSLRTGSGNYGYTFGSGTRLTVV.

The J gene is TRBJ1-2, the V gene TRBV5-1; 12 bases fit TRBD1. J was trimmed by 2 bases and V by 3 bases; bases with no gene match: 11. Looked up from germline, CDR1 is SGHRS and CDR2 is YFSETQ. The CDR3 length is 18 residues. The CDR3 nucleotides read TGCGCCAGCAGCTCCGCCCCGGGACAGGGGGCGCGAAACTATGGCTACACCTTC. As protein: CASSSAPGQGARNYGYTF.

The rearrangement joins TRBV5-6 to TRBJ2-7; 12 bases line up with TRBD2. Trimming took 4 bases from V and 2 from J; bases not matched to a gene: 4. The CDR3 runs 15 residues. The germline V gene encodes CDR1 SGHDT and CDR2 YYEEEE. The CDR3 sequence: CASSPGLAGTYEQYF. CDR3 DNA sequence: TGTGCCAGCAGCCCGGGACTAGCGGGCACCTACGAGCAGTACTTC.

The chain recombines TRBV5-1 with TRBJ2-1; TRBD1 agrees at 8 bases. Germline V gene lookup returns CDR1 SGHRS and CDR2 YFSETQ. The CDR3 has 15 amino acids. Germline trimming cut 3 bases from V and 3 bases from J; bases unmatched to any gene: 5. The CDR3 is CASSYGQGGYNEQFF. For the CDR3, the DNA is TGCGCCAGCAGCTACGGACAGGGAGGCTACAATGAGCAGTTCTTC.

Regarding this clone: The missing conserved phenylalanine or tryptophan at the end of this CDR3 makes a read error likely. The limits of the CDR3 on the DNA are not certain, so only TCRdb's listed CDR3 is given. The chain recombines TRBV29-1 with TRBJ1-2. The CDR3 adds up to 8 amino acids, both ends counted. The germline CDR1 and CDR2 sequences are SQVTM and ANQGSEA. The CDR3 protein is CSVGGGFN.

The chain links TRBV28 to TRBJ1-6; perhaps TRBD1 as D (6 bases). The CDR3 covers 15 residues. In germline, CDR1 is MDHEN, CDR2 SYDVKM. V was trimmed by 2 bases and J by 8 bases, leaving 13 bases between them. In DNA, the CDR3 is TGTGCCAGCAGTTTACTACAGGGTGATGATTCACCCCTCCACTTT. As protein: CASSLLQGDDSPLHF.